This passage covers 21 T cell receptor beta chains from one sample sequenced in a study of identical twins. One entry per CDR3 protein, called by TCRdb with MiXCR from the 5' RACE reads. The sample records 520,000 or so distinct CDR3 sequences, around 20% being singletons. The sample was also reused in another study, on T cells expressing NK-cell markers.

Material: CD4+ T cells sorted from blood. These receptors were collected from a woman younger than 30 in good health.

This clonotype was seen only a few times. The CDR3 bases are TGTGCCAGCAGCCAGAAAGGGGGTGTCAATGAGCAGTTCTTC. This translates into CASSQKGGVNEQFF. The genes are TRBV3-1 and TRBJ2-1; D perhaps matches TRBD1 (6 bases). With 3 bases removed from V and 6 bases from J, the gap between germline ends came to 12 bases. This CDR3 is 14 amino acids long. Germline values: CDR1 LGHDT, CDR2 YNNKEL (reference sequence).

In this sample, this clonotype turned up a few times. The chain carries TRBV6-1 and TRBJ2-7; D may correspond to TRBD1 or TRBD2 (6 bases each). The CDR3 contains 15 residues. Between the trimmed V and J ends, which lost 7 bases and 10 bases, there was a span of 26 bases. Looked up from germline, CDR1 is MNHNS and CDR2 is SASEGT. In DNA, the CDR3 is TGTGCCAGCAAGGGGGGATCGGCTGGAAGAGGGGACCAGTACTTC. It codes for CASKGGSAGRGDQYF.

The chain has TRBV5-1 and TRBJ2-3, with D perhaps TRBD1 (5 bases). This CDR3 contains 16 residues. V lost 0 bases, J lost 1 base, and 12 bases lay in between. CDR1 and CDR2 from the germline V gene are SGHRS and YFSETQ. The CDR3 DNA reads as TGCGCCAGCAGCTTGGAGCAGGGCCAACGCACAGATACGCAGTATTTT. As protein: CASSLEQGQRTDTQYF. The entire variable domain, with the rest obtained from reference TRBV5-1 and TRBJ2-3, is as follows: KAGVTQTPRYLIKTRGQQVTLSCSPISGHRSVSWYQQTPGQGLQFLFEYFSETQRNKGNFPGRFSGRQFSNSRSEMNVSTLELGDSALYLCASSLEQGQRTDTQYFGPGTRLTVL.

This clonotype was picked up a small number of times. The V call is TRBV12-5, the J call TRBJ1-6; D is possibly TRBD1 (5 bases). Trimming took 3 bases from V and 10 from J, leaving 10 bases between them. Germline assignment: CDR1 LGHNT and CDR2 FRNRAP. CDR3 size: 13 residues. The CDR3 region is CASGFQGLSPLHF. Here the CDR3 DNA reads TGTGCTAGTGGTTTTCAGGGTTTGTCACCCCTCCACTTT.

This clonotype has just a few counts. DNA for the CDR3: TGTGCCAGCAGCTTGGTGGGGGGGCCCTGGGATGGTACGCAGTATTTT. As protein: CASSLVGGPWDGTQYF. This chain connects TRBV5-6 to TRBJ2-3, with a weak D call TRBD2 (7 bases). Germline V gene lookup returns CDR1 SGHDT and CDR2 YYEEEE. CDR3 length: 16 amino acids. Between the trimmed V and J ends, which lost 0 bases and 8 bases, there was a span of 19 bases.

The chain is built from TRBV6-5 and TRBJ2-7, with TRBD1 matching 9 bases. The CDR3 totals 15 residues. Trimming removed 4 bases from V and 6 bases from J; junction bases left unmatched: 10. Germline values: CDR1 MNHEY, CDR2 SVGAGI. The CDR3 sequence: CASSSPGQGKGEQYF. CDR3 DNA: TGTGCCAGCAGTTCTCCGGGACAGGGAAAGGGCGAGCAGTACTTC.

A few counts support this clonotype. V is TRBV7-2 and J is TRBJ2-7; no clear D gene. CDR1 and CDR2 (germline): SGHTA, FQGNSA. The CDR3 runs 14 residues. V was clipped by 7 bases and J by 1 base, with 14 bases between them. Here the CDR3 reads CASKQRPWSYEQYF. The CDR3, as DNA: TGTGCCAGCAAGCAGCGCCCCTGGTCCTACGAGCAGTACTTC.

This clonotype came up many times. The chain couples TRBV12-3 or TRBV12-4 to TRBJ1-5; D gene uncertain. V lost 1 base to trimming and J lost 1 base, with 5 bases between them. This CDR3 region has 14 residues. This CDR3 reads CASSLGSSNQPQHF. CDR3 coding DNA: TGTGCCAGCAGTTTAGGGTCGAGCAATCAGCCCCAGCATTTT.

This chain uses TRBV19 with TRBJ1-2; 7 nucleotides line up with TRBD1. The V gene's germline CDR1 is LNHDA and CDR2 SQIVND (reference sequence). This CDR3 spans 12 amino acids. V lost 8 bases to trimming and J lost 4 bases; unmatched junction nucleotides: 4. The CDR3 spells CASGDRIYGYTF. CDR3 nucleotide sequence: TGTGCCAGTGGGGACAGAATCTATGGCTACACCTTC.

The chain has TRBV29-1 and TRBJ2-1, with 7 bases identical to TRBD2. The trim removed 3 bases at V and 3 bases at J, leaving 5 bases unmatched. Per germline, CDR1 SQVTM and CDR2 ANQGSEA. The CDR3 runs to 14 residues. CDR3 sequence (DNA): TGCAGCGTTGACCGCGGGAGTAACTACAATGAGCAGTTCTTC. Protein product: CSVDRGSNYNEQFF.

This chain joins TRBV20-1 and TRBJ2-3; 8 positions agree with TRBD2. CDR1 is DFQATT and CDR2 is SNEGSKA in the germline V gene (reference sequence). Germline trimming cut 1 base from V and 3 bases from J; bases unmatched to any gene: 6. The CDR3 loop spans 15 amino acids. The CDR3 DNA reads TGCAGTGCTAGAGTTTTGCAGCGGGGGACAGATACGCAGTATTTT. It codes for CSARVLQRGTDTQYF.

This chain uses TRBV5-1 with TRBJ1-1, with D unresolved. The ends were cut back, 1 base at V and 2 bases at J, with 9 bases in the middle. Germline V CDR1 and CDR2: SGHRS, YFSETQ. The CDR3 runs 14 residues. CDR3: CASSLSAGNTEAFF. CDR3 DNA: TGCGCCAGCAGCTTGTCAGCGGGAAACACTGAAGCTTTCTTT.

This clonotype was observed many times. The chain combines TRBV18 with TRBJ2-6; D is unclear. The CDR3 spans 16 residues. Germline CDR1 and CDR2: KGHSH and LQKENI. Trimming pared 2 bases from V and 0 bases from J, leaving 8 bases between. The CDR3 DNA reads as TGTGCCAGCTCACCAATCGCAGCCTCTGGGGCCAACGTCCTGACTTTC. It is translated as CASSPIAASGANVLTF.

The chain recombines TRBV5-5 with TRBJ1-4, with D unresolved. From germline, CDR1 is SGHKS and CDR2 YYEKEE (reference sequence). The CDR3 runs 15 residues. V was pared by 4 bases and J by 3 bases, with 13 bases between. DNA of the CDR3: TGTGCCAGCAGCCGAGGACCCGGGGCTAATGAAAAACTGTTTTTT. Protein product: CASSRGPGANEKLFF.

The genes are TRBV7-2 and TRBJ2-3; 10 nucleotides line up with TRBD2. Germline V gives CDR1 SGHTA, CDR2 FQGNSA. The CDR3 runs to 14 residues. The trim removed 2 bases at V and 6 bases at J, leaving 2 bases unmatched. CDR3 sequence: CASSLFSGRDTQYF. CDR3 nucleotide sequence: TGTGCCAGCAGCTTATTTAGCGGGAGGGATACGCAGTATTTT. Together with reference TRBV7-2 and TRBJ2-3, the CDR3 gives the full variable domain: GAGVSQSPSNKVTEKGKDVELRCDPISGHTALYWYRQSLGQGLEFLIYFQGNSAPDKSGLPSDRFSAERTGGSVSTLTIQRTQQEDSAVYLCASSLFSGRDTQYFGPGTRLTVL.

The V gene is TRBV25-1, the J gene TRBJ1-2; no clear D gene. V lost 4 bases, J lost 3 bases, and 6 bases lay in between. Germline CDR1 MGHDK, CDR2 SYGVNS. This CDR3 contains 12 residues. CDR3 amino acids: CASSGSYYGYTF. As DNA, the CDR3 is TGTGCCAGCAGTGGGTCCTACTATGGCTACACCTTC.

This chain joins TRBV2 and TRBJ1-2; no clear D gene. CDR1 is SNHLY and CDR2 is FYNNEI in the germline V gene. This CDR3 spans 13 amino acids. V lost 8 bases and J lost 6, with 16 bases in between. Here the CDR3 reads CASEVRGANGYTF. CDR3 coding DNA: TGTGCCAGCGAGGTTCGGGGTGCCAATGGCTACACCTTC.

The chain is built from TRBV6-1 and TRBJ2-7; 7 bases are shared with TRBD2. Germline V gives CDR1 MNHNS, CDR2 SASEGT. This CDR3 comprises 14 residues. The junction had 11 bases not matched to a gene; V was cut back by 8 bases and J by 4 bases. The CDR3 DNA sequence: TGTGCCAGCGGGATACCGGGACTAACGTACGAGCAGTACTTC. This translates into CASGIPGLTYEQYF.

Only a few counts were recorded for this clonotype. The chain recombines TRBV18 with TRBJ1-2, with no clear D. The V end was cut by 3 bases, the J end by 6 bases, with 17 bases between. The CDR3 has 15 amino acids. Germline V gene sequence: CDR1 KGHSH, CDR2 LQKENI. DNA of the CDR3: TGTGCCAGCTCACCCCTAGGACGGGGAGGCAATGGCTACACCTTC. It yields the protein CASSPLGRGGNGYTF.

In nucleotides, the CDR3 is TGCGCCAGCAGTGAGTCCGCCCACCGTCCAAAACCTGGGGCCAACGTCCTGACTTTC. Protein: CASSESAHRPKPGANVLTF. The chain links TRBV10-2 to TRBJ2-6, with D unclear. Germline CDR1 WSHSY, CDR2 SAAADI. V lost 0 bases to trimming and J lost 2 bases, with 17 bases between them. There are 19 residues in the CDR3.

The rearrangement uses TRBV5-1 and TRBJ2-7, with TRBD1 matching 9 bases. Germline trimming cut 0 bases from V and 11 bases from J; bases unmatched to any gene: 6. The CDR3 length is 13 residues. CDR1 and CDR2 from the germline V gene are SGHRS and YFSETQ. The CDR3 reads CASSLEWGQGKYF. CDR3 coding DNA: TGCGCCAGCAGCTTGGAGTGGGGACAGGGAAAGTACTTC. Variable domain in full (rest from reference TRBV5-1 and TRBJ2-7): KAGVTQTPRYLIKTRGQQVTLSCSPISGHRSVSWYQQTPGQGLQFLFEYFSETQRNKGNFPGRFSGRQFSNSRSEMNVSTLELGDSALYLCASSLEWGQGKYFGPGTRLTVT.